This T cell receptor (beta chain) was obtained from a study of T cell changes during pregnancy in multiple sclerosis. Sequencing used immunoSEQ multiplex PCR; TCRdb keeps in-frame clones, though not all of them. The sample carries some 61,000 clones, 91% recorded once. Trimming pared 4 bases from V and 2 bases from J, leaving 10 bases between. CDR1 and CDR2 (germline): SGHDT, YYEEEE. CDR3 length equals 15 residues. Here the sequenced sample was peripheral blood, taken in the second trimester of pregnancy. The chain is built from TRBV5-6 and TRBJ2-6; D possibly corresponds to TRBD1 (6 bases). This TCR derives from a female donor with multiple sclerosis, enrolled in a pregnancy study. CDR3 sequence reads: CASSTGSTGANVLTF. DNA of the CDR3: TGTGCCAGCAGCACAGGGAGCACTGGGGCCAACGTCCTGACTTTC. Together with reference TRBV5-6 and TRBJ2-6, the CDR3 gives the full variable domain: DAGVTQSPTHLIKTRGQQVTLRCSPKSGHDTVSWYQQALGQGPQFIFQYYEEEERQRGNFPDRFSGHQFPNYSSELNVNALLLGDSALYLCASSTGSTGANVLTFGAGSRLTVL.